What follows are 17 T cell receptor beta chains derived from one specimen sequenced in a study of blood T cell repertoires in COVID-19. Clones were read by immunoSEQ multiplex PCR, and TCRdb kept only the in-frame ones, dropping some. The sample lists around 500,000 clones; 80% to 90% were seen once. The source material was peripheral blood. These TCRs come from a human donor in a cohort sampled during active COVID-19.

This clone has just a few counts. Here the CDR3 DNA reads TGTGCCAGCAGCCTTCAGGGATATAATTCACCCCTCCACTTT. As protein: CASSLQGYNSPLHF. This rearrangement joins TRBV5-6 to TRBJ1-6; D is perhaps TRBD1 (5 bases). Trimming left V 4 bases short and J 4 bases short, with 9 bases between. The CDR3 runs 14 residues. The germline V gene encodes CDR1 SGHDT and CDR2 YYEEEE.

The chain combines TRBV21-1 with TRBJ2-2; the D call TRBD2 from the table was never checked on the DNA. TRBV21-1 is a recognized pseudogene. This CDR3 has 17 amino acids. The CDR3 here is CASSFDRFGTYPGELFF. The CDR3 bases are TGTGCCAGCAGCTTCGACCGTTTTGGGACTTACCCCGGGGAGCTGTTTTTT.

V usage is TRBV19 and J usage is TRBJ1-3; D is unclear. This CDR3 has 15 residues. Germline values: CDR1 LNHDA, CDR2 SQIVND (reference sequence). Trimming shortened V by 1 base and J by 0 bases, and 7 bases separated the two germline ends. CDR3 coding DNA: TGTGCCAGTAGTATAGGCGGCGACTCTGGAAACACCATATATTTT. As protein: CASSIGGDSGNTIYF.

Details on this clone: Within the sample, other DNA sequences also encode this same CDR3. The chain joins TRBV4-2 to TRBJ2-1; TRBD2 aligns across 13 bases. The CDR3 consists of 17 residues. The germline CDR1 and CDR2 sequences are LGHNA and YNFKEQ. Trimming removed 1 base from V and 4 bases from J; junction bases left unmatched: 4. The CDR3 DNA is TGTGCCAGCAGCCAAGGGACTAGCGGGAGTTCTTACAATGAGCAGTTCTTC. This sequence encodes CASSQGTSGSSYNEQFF.

This chain uses TRBV6-1 with TRBJ2-3; maybe TRBD2 (6 bases). Trimming took off 2 bases at V and 2 bases at J, with 11 bases between the two ends. CDR3 length: 15 residues. Germline V gene lookup returns CDR1 MNHNS and CDR2 SASEGT. This CDR3 reads CASSELAGYTDTQYF. In DNA form, the CDR3 reads TGTGCCAGCAGTGAACTGGCGGGGTACACAGATACGCAGTATTTT.

The chain recombines TRBV5-1 with TRBJ2-2; D ambiguous. Deletions cut 4 bases from V and 5 bases from J, with 9 bases between. Germline values: CDR1 SGHRS, CDR2 YFSETQ. CDR3 length: 13 amino acids. CDR3 DNA sequence: TGCGCCAGCAGCATAGACTGGACCGGGGAGCTGTTTTTT. Its protein is CASSIDWTGELFF.

J is TRBJ1-4 and V is TRBV2; D gene unclear. The V end was cut by 3 bases, the J end by 0 bases, with 11 bases between. The CDR3 extends over 16 amino acids. Per germline, CDR1 SNHLY and CDR2 FYNNEI. The CDR3: CASSDLTVATNEKLFF. DNA of the CDR3: TGTGCCAGCAGTGACCTCACAGTTGCAACTAATGAAAAACTGTTTTTT.

The chain is built from TRBV6-5 and TRBJ1-5; the match to TRBD1 covers 10 bases. Germline CDR1 and CDR2: MNHEY and SVGAGI. The CDR3 sequence is 14 residues long. V shed 6 bases and J 6 bases; nucleotides not matched to a gene: 5. Here the CDR3 reads CASRTGGEGQPQHF. CDR3 in DNA: TGTGCCAGCAGGACAGGGGGCGAGGGTCAGCCCCAGCATTTT.

With regard to this clone: The sample holds other DNA sequences that translate to the same CDR3. V is TRBV6-5 and J is TRBJ1-1; D not certain. Per germline, CDR1 MNHEY and CDR2 SVGAGI. V was cut by 5 bases and J by 0 bases, with 7 bases left in between. This CDR3 contains 13 residues. In DNA, the CDR3 is TGTGCCAGCAGTAGAGAGGTGAACACTGAAGCTTTCTTT. Protein: CASSREVNTEAFF.

This sequence joins TRBV13 and TRBJ2-7; tentatively, D is TRBD2 (6 bases). This CDR3 is 14 amino acids long. Trimming pared 4 bases from V and 3 bases from J, leaving 13 bases between. The germline V gene encodes CDR1 PRHDT and CDR2 FYEKMQ (reference sequence). As DNA, the CDR3 is TGTGCCAGCAGCTCCGAGACTAGTAACTACGAGCAGTACTTC. Protein product: CASSSETSNYEQYF.

This clone has only a few counts. The chain carries TRBV7-2 and TRBJ1-5; 8 bases agree with TRBD1. The V gene's germline CDR1 is SGHTA and CDR2 FQGNSA. The length of the CDR3 is 15 residues. The ends lost 2 bases at V and 4 bases at J; junction bases unmatched: 4. CDR3 amino acids: CASSLSGTGNQPQHF. The CDR3 DNA follows: TGTGCCAGCAGCTTAAGTGGGACAGGAAATCAGCCCCAGCATTTT. Drawing the rest from reference TRBV7-2 and TRBJ1-5, the complete variable domain is GAGVSQSPSNKVTEKGKDVELRCDPISGHTALYWYRQSLGQGLEFLIYFQGNSAPDKSGLPSDRFSAERTGGSVSTLTIQRTQQEDSAVYLCASSLSGTGNQPQHFGDGTRLSIL.

This clone was detected only once. This chain joins TRBV29-1 and TRBJ2-3; 9 bases match TRBD2. The trim removed 6 bases at V and 6 bases at J, leaving 13 bases unmatched. Germline V CDR1 and CDR2: SQVTM, ANQGSEA. The CDR3 runs to 15 residues. CDR3 loop: CSVVPTSGHRDTQYF. The CDR3 DNA reads as TGCAGCGTCGTACCTACTAGCGGGCACCGGGATACGCAGTATTTT.

The V call is TRBV19, the J call TRBJ2-7; weak D call: TRBD2 (6 bases). Germline V gene sequence: CDR1 LNHDA, CDR2 SQIVND (reference sequence). The CDR3 is 12 amino acids. V was pared by 9 bases and J by 5 bases, with 14 bases between. The CDR3 nucleotides are TGTGCCAGCACGGGAGTTGGCGACGAGCAGTACTTC. It encodes CASTGVGDEQYF.

The chain links TRBV19 to TRBJ1-2; no firm D call. The CDR3 is 14 amino acids. V was trimmed by 0 bases and J by 4 bases, leaving 9 bases between them. The germline V gene has CDR1 LNHDA and CDR2 SQIVND (reference sequence). CDR3 bases: TGTGCCAGTAGTATAGAAGAGGGCTTCTATGGCTACACCTTC. It is translated as CASSIEEGFYGYTF.

The genes are TRBV5-5 and TRBJ2-6, with a weak D call TRBD2 (5 bases). The CDR3 covers 15 residues. Germline V gene sequence: CDR1 SGHKS, CDR2 YYEKEE (reference sequence). Trimming took off 5 bases at V and 1 base at J, with 10 bases between the two ends. The CDR3 region has the DNA TGTGCCAGCAGTAGCGTGCTATCTGGGGCCAACGTCCTGACTTTC. Translation gives CASSSVLSGANVLTF.

The count of this clone is one. CDR3 sequence: CATSTSGTTNTGELFF. The CDR3 bases are TGTGCCACCAGCACTTCCGGGACAACGAACACCGGGGAGCTGTTTTTT. The gene calls are TRBV15 and TRBJ2-2, with D possibly TRBD1 on 6 matching bases. The CDR3 has 16 residues. V shed 4 bases and J shed 0 bases, with 12 bases lying between them. Germline V lookup: CDR1 LNHNV, CDR2 YYDKDF (reference sequence).

In regard to this clone: A much larger clone is a single base away; this may be a read error. The gene calls are TRBV5-4 and TRBJ1-5; a weak D match, TRBD1 (5 bases). Germline CDR1 is SGHNT and CDR2 is YYREEE (reference sequence). Trimming took 0 bases from V and 1 from J, leaving 5 bases between them. This CDR3 spans 14 amino acids. In DNA, the CDR3 is TGTGCCAGCAGCTTGGAGGGGAGCAATCAGCCCCAGCATTTT. It is translated as CASSLEGSNQPQHF.